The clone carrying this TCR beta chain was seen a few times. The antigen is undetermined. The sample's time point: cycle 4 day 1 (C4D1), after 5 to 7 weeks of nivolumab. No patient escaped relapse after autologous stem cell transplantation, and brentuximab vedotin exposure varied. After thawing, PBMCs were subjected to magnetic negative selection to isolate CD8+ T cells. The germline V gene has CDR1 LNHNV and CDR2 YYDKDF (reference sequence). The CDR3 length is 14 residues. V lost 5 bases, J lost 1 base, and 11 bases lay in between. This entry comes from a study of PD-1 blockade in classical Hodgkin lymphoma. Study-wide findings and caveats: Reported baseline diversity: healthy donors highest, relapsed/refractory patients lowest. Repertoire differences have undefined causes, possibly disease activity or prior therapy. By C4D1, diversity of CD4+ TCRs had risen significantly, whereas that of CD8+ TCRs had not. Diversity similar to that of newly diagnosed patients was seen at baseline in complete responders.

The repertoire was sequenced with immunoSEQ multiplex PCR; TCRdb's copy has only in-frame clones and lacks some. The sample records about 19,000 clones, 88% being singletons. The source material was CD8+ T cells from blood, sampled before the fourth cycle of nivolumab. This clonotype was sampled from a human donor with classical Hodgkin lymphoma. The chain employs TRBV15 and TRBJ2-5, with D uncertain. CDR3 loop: CATSQGGRQETQYF. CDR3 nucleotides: TGTGCCACCAGCCAAGGTGGGCGCCAAGAGACCCAGTACTTC.